Listed below are T cell receptor beta chains from one sample, sequenced in a study of control samples from healthy donors and cancer patients. The data were produced by immunoSEQ multiplex PCR, yet TCRdb's version contains in-frame clones alone and is incomplete. Found here are about 53,000 clones, roughly 87% of them singletons; the top ten hold 11% to 15%. The sample comprised PBMCs. These receptor sequences come from a man between 60 and 70 years old with head and neck cancer. CDR3s leave out the opening cysteine and the closing phenylalanine or tryptophan. The D gene is left open where the match is weak.

d_gene	v_gene	j_gene	CDR3aa
NA	TRBV5-1	TRBJ2-2	ASSRTISGTGELF
TRBD1	TRBV6-5	TRBJ2-2	ASRLTGGRELF
NA	TRBV3-1/TRBV3-2	TRBJ2-7	ASSQDGTHIDEQY
TRBD1	TRBV10-3	TRBJ2-5	AIGDREGKTQY
NA	TRBV28	TRBJ2-7	ASQSPGRDPYEQY
TRBD1	TRBV4-2	TRBJ2-7	ASSLDRGEQY
TRBD2	TRBV3-1/TRBV3-2	TRBJ2-1	ASSRQAGGANEQF
TRBD1	TRBV29-1	TRBJ2-4	SGMTGGDIQY
NA	TRBV5-1	TRBJ2-1	ASSYLGVWSNEQF
NA	TRBV4-2	TRBJ2-3	ASSQEPRPFTDTQY
NA	TRBV5-1	TRBJ1-1	ASSLAPQNTEAF
TRBD1	TRBV6-4	TRBJ2-7	AVLGPPGQGYEQY
NA	TRBV6-1	TRBJ2-7	ASSELAGRSYEQY
NA	TRBV27	TRBJ1-2	ASSLRGGGTAINYGYT
TRBD1	TRBV6-6	TRBJ1-3	ASSRSGQGSSGNTIY
NA	TRBV6-2/TRBV6-3	TRBJ2-7	ASSYPSRGLYEQY
NA	TRBV6-6	TRBJ1-1	ASSPTIRGPTEAF
TRBD1	TRBV5-1	TRBJ2-5	ASSPGTAQETQY
NA	TRBV10-3	TRBJ1-6	AISGRTANSPLH
NA	TRBV19	TRBJ1-3	ASSIGTDSGNTIY